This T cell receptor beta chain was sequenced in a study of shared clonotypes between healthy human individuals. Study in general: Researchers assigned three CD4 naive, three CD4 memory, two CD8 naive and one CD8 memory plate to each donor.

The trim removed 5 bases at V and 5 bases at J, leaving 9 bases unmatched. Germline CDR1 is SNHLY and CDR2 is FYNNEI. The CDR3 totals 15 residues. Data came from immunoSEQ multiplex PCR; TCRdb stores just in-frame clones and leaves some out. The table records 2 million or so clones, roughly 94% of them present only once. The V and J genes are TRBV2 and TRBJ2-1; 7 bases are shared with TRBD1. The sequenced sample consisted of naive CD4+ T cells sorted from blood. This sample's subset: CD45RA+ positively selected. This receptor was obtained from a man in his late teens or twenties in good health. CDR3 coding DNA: TGTGCCAGCAGTATCATAGGGGGCCCGAACAATGAGCAGTTCTTC. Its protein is CASSIIGGPNNEQFF.